Below, one TCR beta chain is given with its context. Its antigen is currently unknown. The sample comes from a study of T cell clones after liver transplantation. Looking at the study overall: Third-party-reactive TCRbeta sequences from pre-transplant mixed lymphocyte reactions served as antigen-independent comparators. Blood was drawn pre-transplant, before withdrawal, and after full or failed withdrawal.

Study conclusions and caveats: Donor-reactive sequences fell more than third party-reactive ones, suggesting partial deletion. In a couple of subjects, few donor cells limited the measurable donor-reactive repertoire.

Here immunoSEQ multiplex PCR was the method, and the copy in TCRdb shows in-frame clones only, minus some. Here the sample spans tens of thousands of clones, approximately 87% being singletons. With V trimmed by 6 bases and J by 2 bases, 6 bases remained unmatched. Germline CDR1 is GTSNPN and CDR2 is SVGIG (reference sequence). CDR3 size: 14 residues. The V gene is TRBV30, the J gene TRBJ2-3; 9 positions agree with TRBD1. This clonotype originated in a human patient who received a liver transplant. The graft donor may have contributed some T cells. The sequenced sample was CD4+ T cells from blood, obtained at the 22-month timepoint. In DNA form, the CDR3 reads TGTGCCTGTAACAGGGGGCCCCTCACAGATACGCAGTATTTT. Its translation is CACNRGPLTDTQYF.